The source of this T cell receptor (beta chain) is a study of cytomegalovirus exposure and HLA in healthy donors. CDR1 is SGHAT, CDR2 FQNNGV, per germline. The CDR3 spans 15 residues. With 5 bases clipped from V and 1 base from J, the junction kept 7 bases outside the gene matches. The PCR was carried out with 60 Vbeta primers and 13 Jbeta primers. The table came from immunoSEQ multiplex PCR; TCRdb's copy has only in-frame clones and leaves some out. In the table there are about 130,000 clones, around three quarters of which are singletons. The receptor's source is a man aged 30-40 years in good health. Material: PBMCs. The J gene is TRBJ2-5, the V gene TRBV11-2, with 7 nucleotides matching TRBD1. The CDR3 DNA reads as TGTGCCAGCAGCCCACCTACAGGGGTCCAAGAGACCCAGTACTTC. Residues: CASSPPTGVQETQYF.